Presented here are 13 T cell receptor beta chains from one specimen sequenced in a study of blood T cell repertoires in COVID-19. TCRdb's table, derived via immunoSEQ multiplex PCR, lists solely in-frame clones and lacks some. The sample records some 300,000 clones, 70% to 90% being singletons. Material for sequencing was PBMCs or T cells enriched from blood (not recorded which). The source of these receptors is a man in his thirties or forties who had recovered from COVID-19.

This chain connects TRBV2 to TRBJ1-2; 7 bases are shared with TRBD1. The V gene end was trimmed by 7 bases and the J gene end by 4 bases; junction bases not matched to a gene: 9. Germline V gene sequence: CDR1 SNHLY, CDR2 FYNNEI. The CDR3 runs to 14 residues. The CDR3 spells CASIGQGVGYGYTF. CDR3 coding DNA: TGTGCCAGCATTGGCCAGGGGGTGGGCTATGGCTACACCTTC.

The rearrangement joins TRBV5-5 to TRBJ2-7; 7 bases align to TRBD2. The trim removed 2 bases at V and 0 bases at J, leaving 5 bases unmatched. This CDR3 has 15 residues. Germline CDR1 SGHKS, CDR2 YYEKEE (reference sequence). CDR3 sequence (DNA): TGTGCCAGCAGCTTAGCAGCGGGGAGCTCCTACGAGCAGTACTTC. It specifies CASSLAAGSSYEQYF.

The chain has TRBV7-9 and TRBJ2-7; possible D gene TRBD2, 5 bases. The germline gives CDR1 SEHNR, CDR2 FQNEAQ (reference sequence). Trimming left V 3 bases short and J 2 bases short, with 14 bases between. This CDR3 contains 15 residues. The CDR3 region is CASSLAHGLTYEQYF. The CDR3 DNA is TGTGCCAGCAGCTTGGCCCACGGACTTACCTACGAGCAGTACTTC.

V usage is TRBV28 and J usage is TRBJ1-1; no reliable D call. CDR1 is MDHEN, CDR2 SYDVKM, per germline. The CDR3 has 14 amino acids. V dropped 3 bases and J dropped 2 bases, with 10 bases sitting between them. Written as DNA, the CDR3 is TGTGCCAGCAGTTTGAGCCTGCCAAACACTGAAGCTTTCTTT. It yields the protein CASSLSLPNTEAFF. The full variable domain, rest sourced from reference TRBV28 and TRBJ1-1, is DVKVTQSSRYLVKRTGEKVFLECVQDMDHENMFWYRQDPGLGLRLIYFSYDVKMKEKGDIPEGYSVSREKKERFSLILESASTNQTSMYLCASSLSLPNTEAFFGQGTRLTVV.

V and J are TRBV20-1 and TRBJ2-5; TRBD1 is a possible D gene (6 bases). Germline values: CDR1 DFQATT, CDR2 SNEGSKA (reference sequence). V lost 6 bases and J 5 bases, leaving 10 bases between the germline ends. The CDR3 is made up of 11 amino acids. The CDR3 reads CSARTVETQYF. CDR3 coding DNA: TGCAGTGCCAGGACAGTGGAGACCCAGTACTTC.

The chain has TRBV29-1 and TRBJ1-2; 7 bases are a match to TRBD1. Germline CDR1 is SQVTM and CDR2 is ANQGSEA. V gave up 6 bases and J gave up 2 bases; unmatched junction bases: 6. This CDR3 spans 13 amino acids. The CDR3 bases are TGCAGCGTACAGGGGACCACAAACTATGGCTACACCTTC. This encodes CSVQGTTNYGYTF.

The count of this clone is one. V and J are TRBV6-5 and TRBJ1-1; the D is unclear. V gave up 6 bases and J gave up 0 bases, with 11 bases separating them. Germline V gives CDR1 MNHEY, CDR2 SVGAGI. The CDR3 consists of 14 residues. CDR3 region: CASSPNSLNTEAFF. The CDR3 DNA is TGTGCCAGCAGCCCCAACTCCCTGAACACTGAAGCTTTCTTT.

V and J are TRBV19 and TRBJ1-5; perhaps TRBD1 as D (5 bases). From germline, CDR1 is LNHDA and CDR2 SQIVND (reference sequence). V gave up 5 bases and J gave up 0 bases, with 8 bases separating them. The CDR3 covers 14 residues. The DNA of the CDR3 is TGTGCCAGTAGTCCACAGGCTAGCAATCAGCCCCAGCATTTT. This sequence encodes CASSPQASNQPQHF.

This chain links TRBV5-8 with TRBJ1-3; tentatively, D is TRBD1 (6 bases). The length of the CDR3 is 17 residues. Germline values: CDR1 SGHTS, CDR2 YDEGEE. V lost 4 bases and J 0 bases, leaving 17 bases between the germline ends. CDR3 nucleotides: TGTGCCAGCAGCAGGACCGGGACACCGAGCTCTGGAAACACCATATATTTT. Translating it yields CASSRTGTPSSGNTIYF.

This clone was recorded only once. The chain links TRBV24-1 to TRBJ2-7; D may be TRBD1 (8 bases). CDR3 size: 16 residues. V lost 4 bases and J 3 bases, leaving 18 bases between the germline ends. Germline V CDR1 and CDR2: KGHDR, SFDVKD. The CDR3 nucleotides are TGTGCCACCAGTGACCCCGGACAGGGCGGGAGCTACGAGCAGTACTTC. Amino acids: CATSDPGQGGSYEQYF.

The chain recombines TRBV7-9 with TRBJ1-4; no firm D call. The germline CDR1 and CDR2 sequences are SEHNR and FQNEAQ (reference sequence). The length of the CDR3 is 15 residues. Trimming removed 3 bases from V and 3 bases from J, with 11 bases in between. This CDR3 reads CASSFSGPSNEKLFF. The CDR3 DNA follows: TGTGCCAGCAGCTTTAGCGGGCCCTCTAATGAAAAACTGTTTTTT.

This chain connects TRBV5-6 to TRBJ2-3; a weak D match, TRBD1 (6 bases). The germline V gene has CDR1 SGHDT and CDR2 YYEEEE. The CDR3 consists of 13 residues. V was pared by 4 bases and J by 5 bases, with 11 bases between. In nucleotides, the CDR3 is TGTGCCAGCAGCCCAAACAGGGAAGATACGCAGTATTTT. It encodes CASSPNREDTQYF.

The V gene is TRBV5-4, the J gene TRBJ2-7; D gene ambiguous. Between the trimmed V and J ends, which lost 4 bases and 5 bases, there was a span of 13 bases. The CDR3 totals 13 residues. Germline values: CDR1 SGHNT, CDR2 YYREEE (reference sequence). The CDR3 sequence is CASSAIFSDEQYF. The DNA for the CDR3 is TGTGCCAGCAGCGCAATTTTTTCGGACGAGCAGTACTTC.